The 8 T cell receptor beta chains below were found in one sample sequenced in a study of blood T cells in healthy people across ages. A second PCR of about 6 to 11 cycles used a sample-barcoded 5' primer and a J-beta primer mix. TCRdb processed the 5' RACE reads anew with MiXCR; each CDR3 protein has one entry. The data hold 710,000 or so distinct CDR3 sequences, with 20% to 25% observed a single time. Sequences were obtained from blood. These receptors all stem from a man in his 70s in good health.

The chain recombines TRBV7-3 with TRBJ2-5, with D possibly TRBD2 on 6 matching bases. Germline V gene lookup returns CDR1 SGHTA and CDR2 FQGTGA. Trimming removed 5 bases from V and 4 bases from J, with 17 bases in between. The CDR3 spans 15 residues. The CDR3, as DNA: TGTGCCAGCAGCCCAGCGGGTGGTAGCGGAGAGACCCAGTACTTC. As protein: CASSPAGGSGETQYF.

This chain joins TRBV9 and TRBJ2-5, with D maybe TRBD2 (6 bases). V lost 1 base and J 1 base, leaving 11 bases between the germline ends. The CDR3 spans 15 residues. From germline, CDR1 is SGDLS and CDR2 YYNGEE. The CDR3 reads CASSVSGSGQETQYF. In DNA, the CDR3 is TGTGCCAGCAGCGTATCGGGTAGCGGCCAAGAGACCCAGTACTTC.

The V call is TRBV29-1, the J call TRBJ1-1; possible D gene TRBD1, 6 bases. CDR1 SQVTM and CDR2 ANQGSEA come from the germline V gene. Trimming cost V 5 bases and J 1 base, with 11 bases left between them. This CDR3 comprises 13 residues. The CDR3 DNA is TGCAGCGTTTCGGGACACAAGAACACTGAAGCTTTCTTT. It encodes CSVSGHKNTEAFF.

The rearrangement links TRBV5-1 to TRBJ2-5, with TRBD2 identical over 12 bases. The germline CDR1 and CDR2 sequences are SGHRS and YFSETQ. V dropped 4 bases and J dropped 1; count of bases not matched to a gene: 5. The CDR3 covers 16 residues. CDR3 sequence (DNA): TGCGCCAGCAGCCCCGGGACTAGCGGGTCCCAAGAGACCCAGTACTTC. Its translation is CASSPGTSGSQETQYF. Full variable domain (outside the CDR3, taken from reference TRBV5-1 and TRBJ2-5): KAGVTQTPRYLIKTRGQQVTLSCSPISGHRSVSWYQQTPGQGLQFLFEYFSETQRNKGNFPGRFSGRQFSNSRSEMNVSTLELGDSALYLCASSPGTSGSQETQYFGPGTRLLVL.

The chain uses TRBV12-3 or TRBV12-4 and TRBJ1-1, with D uncertain. V lost 5 bases to trimming and J lost 10 bases, with 17 bases between them. This CDR3 region has 13 residues. CDR3 sequence (DNA): TGTGCCAGCAGTCAAAATCACCCGGCCGGAGCTTTCTTT. Translated, it gives CASSQNHPAGAFF.

As regards this clonotype: Here the CDR3 omits its conserved ending phenylalanine or tryptophan, so a read error is the likely source. The V call is TRBV5-1, the J call TRBJ2-1; no firm D call. The end of the DNA is better explained by TRBJ2-7, so the J call may be wrong. CDR1 is SGHRS, CDR2 YFSETQ, per germline. This CDR3 has 13 residues. The CDR3: CASSTTPGYEQYL. The CDR3 nucleotides are TGCGCCAGCAGCACGACACCGGGCTACGAGCAGTACCTC.

This clonotype was counted many times. The gene calls are TRBV7-2 and TRBJ1-4; D uncertain. CDR1 and CDR2 from the germline V gene are SGHTA and FQGNSA. The CDR3 is 14 amino acids. V was clipped by 5 bases and J by 7 bases, with 14 bases between them. The chain's CDR3 is CASSLQSLGEKLFF. The CDR3 nucleotides read TGTGCCAGCAGCCTTCAAAGCCTTGGTGAAAAACTGTTTTTT.

V gene TRBV7-2 combines with J gene TRBJ2-3; D is possibly TRBD2 (6 bases). V was trimmed by 8 bases and J by 0 bases, leaving 15 bases between them. The CDR3 length is 15 residues. Germline-derived CDR1 and CDR2 are SGHTA and FQGNSA. CDR3 sequence: CASAGLSSSTDTQYF. CDR3 in DNA: TGTGCCAGCGCGGGACTCTCCTCTAGCACAGATACGCAGTATTTT.